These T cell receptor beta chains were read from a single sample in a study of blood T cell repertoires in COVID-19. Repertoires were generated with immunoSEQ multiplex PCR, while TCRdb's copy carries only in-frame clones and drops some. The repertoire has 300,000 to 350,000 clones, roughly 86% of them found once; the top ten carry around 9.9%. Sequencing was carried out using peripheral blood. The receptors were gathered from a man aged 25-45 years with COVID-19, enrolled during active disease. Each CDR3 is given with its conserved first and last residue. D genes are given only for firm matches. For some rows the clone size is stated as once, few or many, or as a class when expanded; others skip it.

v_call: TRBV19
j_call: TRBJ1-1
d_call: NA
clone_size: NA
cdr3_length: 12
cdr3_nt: TGTGCCAGCGGGAAATGGAACACTGAAGCTTTCTTT
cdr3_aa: CASGKWNTEAFF

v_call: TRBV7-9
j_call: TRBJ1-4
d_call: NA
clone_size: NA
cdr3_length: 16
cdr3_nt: TGTGCCAGCAGTACTACCAAGGGGCAGGGAGGAGAAAAACTGTTTTTT
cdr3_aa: CASSTTKGQGGEKLFF

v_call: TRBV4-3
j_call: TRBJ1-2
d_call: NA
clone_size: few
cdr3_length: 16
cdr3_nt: TGCGCCAGCAGCCAAGTCAGACCAGGGTTGAGCGATGGCTACACCTTC
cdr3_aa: CASSQVRPGLSDGYTF

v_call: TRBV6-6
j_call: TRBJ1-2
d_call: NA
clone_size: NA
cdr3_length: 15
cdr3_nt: TGTGCCAGCAGTTACGAGGAACTCCGGGAATATGGCTACACCTTC
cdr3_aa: CASSYEELREYGYTF

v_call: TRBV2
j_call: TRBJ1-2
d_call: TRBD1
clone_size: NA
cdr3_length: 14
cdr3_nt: TGTGCCAGCAGGCCGGTGACAGGGAACTATGGCTACACCTTC
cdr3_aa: CASRPVTGNYGYTF

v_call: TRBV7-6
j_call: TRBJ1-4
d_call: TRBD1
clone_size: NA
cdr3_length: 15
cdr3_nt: TGTGCCAGCAGCGCAGGGACAGGTCGTAATGAAAAACTGTTTTTT
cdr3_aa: CASSAGTGRNEKLFF

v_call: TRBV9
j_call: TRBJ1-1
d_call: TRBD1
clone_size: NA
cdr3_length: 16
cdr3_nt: TGTGCCAGCAGCAGAGTCATGGAGACAGGGGTTACTGAAGCTTTCTTT
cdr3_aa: CASSRVMETGVTEAFF

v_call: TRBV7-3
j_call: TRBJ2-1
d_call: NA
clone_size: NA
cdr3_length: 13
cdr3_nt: TGTGCCAGCAGCTCATATGAGGGCCATGAGCAGTTCTTC
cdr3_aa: CASSSYEGHEQFF

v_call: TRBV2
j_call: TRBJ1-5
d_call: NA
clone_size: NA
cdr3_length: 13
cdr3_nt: TGTGCCAGCAGCCGGGAGGGGTATCAGCCCCAGCATTTT
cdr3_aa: CASSREGYQPQHF

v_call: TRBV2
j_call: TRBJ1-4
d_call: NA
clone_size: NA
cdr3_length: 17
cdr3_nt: TGTGCCAGCAGTACACGCCTGACTTTCTCGGGTAATGAAAAACTGTTTTTT
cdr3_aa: CASSTRLTFSGNEKLFF

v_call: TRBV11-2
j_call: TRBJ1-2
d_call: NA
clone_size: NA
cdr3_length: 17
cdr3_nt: TGTGCCAGCAGGGGGGGAGGAAGAGTACTCAAGAACTATGGCTACACCTTC
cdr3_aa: CASRGGGRVLKNYGYTF

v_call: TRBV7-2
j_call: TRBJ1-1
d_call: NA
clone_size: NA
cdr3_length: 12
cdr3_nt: TGTGCCAGCAGCCCCGACTACACTGAAGCTTTCTTT
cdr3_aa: CASSPDYTEAFF

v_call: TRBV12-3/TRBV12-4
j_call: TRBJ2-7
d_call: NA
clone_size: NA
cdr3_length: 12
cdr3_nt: TGTGCCAGCAGCGCTAGCTCCTACGAGCAGTACTTC
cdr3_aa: CASSASSYEQYF

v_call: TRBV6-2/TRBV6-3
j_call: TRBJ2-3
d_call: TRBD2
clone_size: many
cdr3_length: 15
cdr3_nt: TGTGCCAGCAGTCTTCGCGGGGGGGAGACAGATACGCAGTATTTT
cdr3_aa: CASSLRGGETDTQYF

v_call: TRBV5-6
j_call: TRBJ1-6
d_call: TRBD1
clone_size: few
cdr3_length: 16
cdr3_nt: TGTGCCAGCAGCGGTGACAGGGGTTCCTATAATTCACCCCTCCACTTT
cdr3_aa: CASSGDRGSYNSPLHF

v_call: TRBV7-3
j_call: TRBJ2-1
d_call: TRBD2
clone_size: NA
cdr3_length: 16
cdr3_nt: TGTGCCAGCAGCCCACGAGGAGCGGGGGGTTACAATGAGCAGTTCTTC
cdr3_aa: CASSPRGAGGYNEQFF

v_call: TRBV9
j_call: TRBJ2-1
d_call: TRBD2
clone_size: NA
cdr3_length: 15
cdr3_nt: TGTGCCAGCAGCGTAGCGGGAGGGGTAGAGCATGAGCAGTTCTTC
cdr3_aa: CASSVAGGVEHEQFF

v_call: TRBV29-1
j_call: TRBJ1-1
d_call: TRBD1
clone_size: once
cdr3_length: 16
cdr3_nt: TGCAGCGTTGAGACCCCCCGACAGGGTTGGTACACTGAAGCTTTCTTT
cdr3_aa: CSVETPRQGWYTEAFF

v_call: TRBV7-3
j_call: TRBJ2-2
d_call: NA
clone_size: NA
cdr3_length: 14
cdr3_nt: TGTGCCAGCAGCTTTACTTCCAACACCGGGGAGCTGTTTTTT
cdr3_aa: CASSFTSNTGELFF

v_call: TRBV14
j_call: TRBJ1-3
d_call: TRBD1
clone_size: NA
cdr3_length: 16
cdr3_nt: TGTGCCAGCAGCCGTCGACAGGGGAGCTCTGGAAACACCATATATTTT
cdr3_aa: CASSRRQGSSGNTIYF

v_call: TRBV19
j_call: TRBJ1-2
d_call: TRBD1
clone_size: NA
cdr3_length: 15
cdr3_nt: TGTGCCAGTAGTATAAACACCGGGACAGAAATTGGCTACACCTTC
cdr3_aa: CASSINTGTEIGYTF

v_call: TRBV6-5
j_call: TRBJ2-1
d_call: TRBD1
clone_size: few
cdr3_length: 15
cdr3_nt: TGTGCCAGCAGCAGACAGGGGAGCTCCTACAATGAGCAGTTCTTC
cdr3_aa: CASSRQGSSYNEQFF

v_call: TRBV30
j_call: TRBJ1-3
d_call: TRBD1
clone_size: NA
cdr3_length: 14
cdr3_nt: TGTGCCAGAACCGGGACAGGGTTTGGAAACACCATATATTTT
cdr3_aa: CARTGTGFGNTIYF

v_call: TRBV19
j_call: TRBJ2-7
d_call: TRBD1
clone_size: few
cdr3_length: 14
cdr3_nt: TGTGCCAGTAGTATGGGGACAGGGGGCTACGAGCAGTACTTC
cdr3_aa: CASSMGTGGYEQYF

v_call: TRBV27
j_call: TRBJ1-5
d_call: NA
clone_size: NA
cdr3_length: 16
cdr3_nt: TGTGCCAGCAGTTTATTAGCCGTTAATAGCAATCAGCCCCAGCATTTT
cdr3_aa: CASSLLAVNSNQPQHF